The 29 T cell receptor beta chains reported below all come from one sample, sequenced in a study of T cells after yellow fever vaccination. TCRdb reanalysed the 5' RACE reads using MiXCR and keeps one entry per CDR3 protein. The table lists around 250,000 distinct CDR3 sequences, 6.9% of them singletons, with roughly 0.9% in the top ten. The sample consisted of CD4+ T cells sorted from PBMCs, taken 15 days after the yellow fever booster vaccination. All receptors derive from a man aged 30 to 39 who received the YFV17D yellow fever vaccine.

This clonotype came up a few times. The chain recombines TRBV28 with TRBJ2-7; D may be TRBD2 (6 bases). V was shortened by 7 bases and J by 1 base, with 14 bases between the two germline ends. The CDR3 covers 14 residues. Germline loops: CDR1 MDHEN, CDR2 SYDVKM. The CDR3 nucleotides are TGTGCCAGCACCAGGACTATGGGGTCCTACGAGCAGTACTTC. It yields the protein CASTRTMGSYEQYF.

This chain links TRBV20-1 with TRBJ2-1; 12 bases fit TRBD2. This CDR3 is built from 12 residues. CDR1 is DFQATT, CDR2 SNEGSKA, per germline (reference sequence). V lost 6 bases, J lost 15 bases, and 9 bases stayed unmatched. The CDR3 DNA sequence: TGCAGTGCGGGCATCTCTAGCGGGAGGGCGTTCTTC. It is translated as CSAGISSGRAFF.

This clonotype appeared a few times. This chain links TRBV3-1 with TRBJ1-1; the match to TRBD1 covers 7 bases. The trim removed 4 bases at V and 5 bases at J, leaving 4 bases unmatched. Germline V lookup: CDR1 LGHDT, CDR2 YNNKEL (reference sequence). The CDR3 totals 13 residues. CDR3 coding DNA: TGTGCCAGCAGCCGACAGGGAGGTACTGAAGCTTTCTTT. It codes for CASSRQGGTEAFF.

This chain uses TRBV12-3 or TRBV12-4 with TRBJ1-1; maybe TRBD1 (5 bases). The CDR3 extends over 15 amino acids. The V gene lost 3 bases and the J gene lost 0 bases, with 11 bases spanning the gap. The CDR3 loop is CASSLGGGVNTEAFF. For the CDR3, the DNA is TGTGCCAGCAGTTTGGGAGGAGGGGTGAACACTGAAGCTTTCTTT.

The sample holds many counts of this clonotype. A read error may produce the germline difference seen at one junction end. This chain uses TRBV20-1 with TRBJ2-1; the match to TRBD2 covers 10 bases. This CDR3 has 18 residues. The germline V gene has CDR1 DFQATT and CDR2 SNEGSKA (reference sequence). The CDR3, as DNA: TGCAGTGCTGGAGACCTTCAGACTAGCGGGCGCTCCTACAATGAGCAGTTCTTC. Protein sequence: CSAGDLQTSGRSYNEQFF.

This clonotype appeared a few times. CDR3 coding DNA: TGTGCCAGTAGTATCTCGGAGACCGAGGCTTTCTTT. Protein product: CASSISETEAFF. This chain joins TRBV19 and TRBJ1-1; D ambiguous. CDR1 and CDR2 from the germline V gene are LNHDA and SQIVND (reference sequence). The CDR3 consists of 12 residues. V gave up 3 bases and J gave up 11 bases, with 13 bases separating them.

This clonotype came up many times. The chain is built from TRBV7-2 and TRBJ2-7; D ambiguous. Germline V gene data show CDR1 as SGHTA and CDR2 as FQGNSA. This CDR3 has 12 amino acids. Between the trimmed V and J ends, which lost 4 bases and 3 bases, there was a span of 7 bases. The CDR3 loop reads CASSSGFYEQYF. The DNA of the CDR3 is TGTGCCAGCAGCTCGGGTTTCTACGAGCAGTACTTC.

This clonotype came up many times. V is TRBV20-1 and J is TRBJ2-1; D may be TRBD2 (6 bases). Germline CDR1 DFQATT, CDR2 SNEGSKA (reference sequence). The V and J ends lost 0 bases and 0 bases respectively, with 12 bases between them. This CDR3 has 16 residues. This chain's CDR3 is CSARDTAGSSYNEQFF. The CDR3 DNA reads as TGCAGTGCTAGAGATACGGCCGGGAGCTCCTACAATGAGCAGTTCTTC.

A few counts support this clonotype. The J gene is TRBJ2-1, the V gene TRBV20-1, with a possible D match to TRBD2 (5 bases). V lost 3 bases and J lost 10, with 10 bases in between. The CDR3 runs 11 residues. CDR1 and CDR2 (germline): DFQATT, SNEGSKA (reference sequence). The chain's CDR3 is CSASREREQFF. As DNA, the CDR3 is TGCAGTGCTAGTAGAGAGCGGGAGCAGTTCTTC.

The V call is TRBV18, the J call TRBJ1-4; 8 nucleotides line up with TRBD1. This CDR3 contains 15 residues. Trimming took 0 bases from V and 8 from J; bases not matched to a gene: 5. Germline CDR1 KGHSH, CDR2 LQKENI. The CDR3 sequence: CASSPPRTGTEKLFF. The CDR3 DNA follows: TGTGCCAGCTCACCACCCCGGACAGGGACCGAAAAACTGTTTTTT.

This clonotype was recorded many times. The rearrangement links TRBV5-1 to TRBJ2-7; 11 bases align to TRBD2. This CDR3 comprises 15 residues. Trimming cost V 3 bases and J 0 bases; bases outside gene matches: 2. Per germline, CDR1 SGHRS and CDR2 YFSETQ. The CDR3 region has the DNA TGCGCCAGCAGCTCGGGACTAGCGGTCTCCTACGAGCAGTACTTC. It yields the protein CASSSGLAVSYEQYF.

This clonotype was seen more than once but under ten times. The CDR3 region is CSALDRGKREKLFF. The CDR3 DNA is TGCAGCGCTCTAGACAGGGGCAAAAGGGAAAAACTGTTTTTT. The chain uses TRBV29-1 and TRBJ1-4; 8 nucleotides agree with TRBD1. CDR3 length equals 14 residues. The germline V gene has CDR1 SQVTM and CDR2 ANQGSEA. The junction had 12 bases not matched to a gene; V was cut back by 7 bases and J by 8 bases.

This clonotype was counted at least ten times. The V gene is TRBV9, the J gene TRBJ1-5, with a possible D match to TRBD1 (5 bases). The V end lost 3 bases, the J end lost 7 bases, and 14 bases lay between the germline ends. Germline V gene data show CDR1 as SGDLS and CDR2 as YYNGEE. The CDR3 has 14 residues. The CDR3 sequence: CASSARGGQQPQHF. The CDR3 nucleotides are TGTGCCAGCAGCGCTAGGGGCGGTCAACAGCCCCAGCATTTT.

This chain connects TRBV10-2 to TRBJ2-7; D possibly corresponds to TRBD1 (6 bases). CDR1 WSHSY and CDR2 SAAADI come from the germline V gene. The germline V and J ends were trimmed by 7 bases and 3 bases, with 22 bases remaining between them. The CDR3 is 16 residues long. CDR3 sequence reads: CASTPRGATGRYEQYF. DNA for the CDR3: TGCGCCAGCACCCCCAGGGGAGCGACAGGCCGCTACGAGCAGTACTTC.

The chain couples TRBV7-2 to TRBJ2-7, with 12 bases matching TRBD2. The CDR3 is 15 residues long. CDR1 SGHTA and CDR2 FQGNSA come from the germline V gene. V was pared by 4 bases and J by 5 bases, with 6 bases of the junction left unmatched. The CDR3 region has the DNA TGTGCCAGCAGCTGGACTAGCGGGAAAAGAAACGAGCAGTACTTC. Translation: CASSWTSGKRNEQYF.

The sample holds a few counts of this clonotype. The chain links TRBV28 to TRBJ2-1; D may correspond to TRBD1 or TRBD2 (6 bases each). CDR3 length equals 15 residues. Per germline, CDR1 MDHEN and CDR2 SYDVKM. V lost 2 bases, J lost 4 bases, and 12 bases lay in between. CDR3 nucleotides: TGTGCCAGCAGTTTAGGAGGGACACCTTACAATGAGCAGTTCTTC. Protein: CASSLGGTPYNEQFF.

The genes are TRBV6-1 and TRBJ2-5; tentative D call: TRBD1 (6 bases). The CDR3 is 13 amino acids. Trimming pared 6 bases from V and 6 bases from J, leaving 14 bases between. Germline loops: CDR1 MNHNS, CDR2 SASEGT. Written as DNA, the CDR3 is TGTGCCAGCAGGCCACCGGGACACCAGACCCAGTACTTC. Translating gives CASRPPGHQTQYF.

The chain recombines TRBV20-1 with TRBJ2-5; D is possibly TRBD1 or TRBD2 (6 bases each). Germline CDR1 DFQATT, CDR2 SNEGSKA (reference sequence). CDR3 size: 13 residues. The V end was cut by 6 bases, the J end by 4 bases, with 15 bases between. This CDR3 reads CSALGGLIETQYF. The CDR3 DNA is TGCAGTGCCTTAGGGGGGCTAATAGAGACCCAGTACTTC.

The rearrangement uses TRBV24-1 and TRBJ2-1; D is uncertain. With 2 bases removed from V and 1 base from J, the gap between germline ends came to 11 bases. Germline V CDR1 and CDR2: KGHDR, SFDVKD. The CDR3 extends over 16 amino acids. The CDR3 region is CATSDSVPKSYNEQFF. CDR3 DNA: TGTGCCACCAGTGATTCTGTCCCCAAATCCTACAATGAGCAGTTCTTC.

CDR3 nucleotide sequence: TGTGCCACCGGGACTAGCGGGAGGGGAAGCCAAGAGACCCAGTACTTC. Its translation: CATGTSGRGSQETQYF. The chain has TRBV10-3 and TRBJ2-5; TRBD2 matches at 16 bases. The CDR3 is 16 amino acids. Trimming cost V 10 bases and J 1 base; bases outside gene matches: 6. Germline-derived CDR1 and CDR2 are ENHRY and SYGVKD.

The chain joins TRBV20-1 to TRBJ1-5; D is perhaps TRBD1 (6 bases). The CDR3 is made up of 12 amino acids. V was clipped by 4 bases and J by 7 bases, with 11 bases between them. From germline, CDR1 is DFQATT and CDR2 SNEGSKA (reference sequence). CDR3 sequence (DNA): TGCAGTGCTAACGAGGGGGAACAGCCCCAGCATTTT. This encodes CSANEGEQPQHF.

In its sample, this clonotype was seen a few times. The V call is TRBV7-2, the J call TRBJ2-7; D unresolved. The V gene's germline CDR1 is SGHTA and CDR2 FQGNSA. The V gene lost 0 bases and the J gene lost 1 base, with 7 bases spanning the gap. The CDR3 has 14 residues. The CDR3 region is CASSLAVASYEQYF. CDR3 bases: TGTGCCAGCAGCTTAGCGGTCGCTTCCTACGAGCAGTACTTC.

This clonotype has a count of ten or more. The gene calls are TRBV12-3 or TRBV12-4 and TRBJ2-5; no clear D. This CDR3 is 14 amino acids long. Trimming shortened V by 5 bases and J by 2 bases, and 12 bases separated the two germline ends. Here the CDR3 reads CASSTAPTQETQYF. For the CDR3, the DNA is TGTGCCAGCAGTACGGCGCCCACGCAAGAGACCCAGTACTTC.

This clonotype was observed at least ten times. The J gene is TRBJ2-3, the V gene TRBV5-1, with TRBD2 identical over 8 bases. The germline CDR1 and CDR2 sequences are SGHRS and YFSETQ. V lost 1 base and J lost 5; bases outside the gene matches: 3. The CDR3 runs to 14 residues. Here the CDR3 reads CASSLFSGRDTQYF. Written as DNA, the CDR3 is TGCGCCAGCAGCTTGTTCAGCGGGAGAGATACGCAGTATTTT.

This clonotype has a count of ten or more. This rearrangement joins TRBV6-2 or TRBV6-3 to TRBJ1-1, with no clear D. Germline V lookup: CDR1 MNHEY, CDR2 SVGEGT. The CDR3 consists of 14 residues. Trimming removed 6 bases from V and 3 bases from J, with 14 bases in between. For the CDR3, the DNA is TGTGCCAGCAGATTAGACGGGGAAGACACTGAAGCTTTCTTT. It is translated as CASRLDGEDTEAFF.

As DNA, the CDR3 is TGCGCCAGCAATAGCGGTTCACACGAGACCCAGTACTTC. Residues: CASNSGSHETQYF. This chain links TRBV5-1 with TRBJ2-5, with a tentative D call TRBD2 (6 bases). Germline V gives CDR1 SGHRS, CDR2 YFSETQ. There are 13 residues in the CDR3. Trimming removed 6 bases from V and 5 bases from J, with 14 bases in between.

The chain joins TRBV29-1 to TRBJ1-4, with D possibly matching TRBD1 (5 bases). Germline V gene data show CDR1 as SQVTM and CDR2 as ANQGSEA. The V end lost 1 base, the J end lost 8 bases, and 11 bases lay between the germline ends. The CDR3 loop spans 13 amino acids. The CDR3 spells CSVEGGVGEKLFF. The CDR3 bases are TGCAGCGTTGAAGGAGGGGTCGGGGAAAAACTGTTTTTT.

This clonotype was seen at least ten times. This sequence joins TRBV11-2 and TRBJ2-5; TRBD1 agrees at 7 bases. This CDR3 is 15 amino acids long. Germline-derived CDR1 and CDR2 are SGHAT and FQNNGV. Trimming at V came to 0 bases and at J to 7 bases, leaving 8 bases not matched to a gene. CDR3 residues: CASSLEPGGHGTQYF. The CDR3 DNA follows: TGTGCCAGCAGCTTAGAGCCAGGGGGTCACGGGACCCAGTACTTC.

The genes are TRBV7-2 and TRBJ2-5; possibly TRBD2 for D (6 bases). Per germline, CDR1 SGHTA and CDR2 FQGNSA. This CDR3 has 13 amino acids. Trimming removed 4 bases from V and 5 bases from J, with 11 bases in between. The CDR3 is CASSSEREETQYF. Here the CDR3 DNA reads TGTGCCAGCAGCTCAGAACGGGAGGAGACCCAGTACTTC.